These T cell receptor beta chains were read from a single sample in a study of blood T cell repertoires in COVID-19. Only in-frame clones appear in the TCRdb table, and some are missing; sequencing was by immunoSEQ multiplex PCR. The sample contains roughly 410,000 clones, around 87% of which appear only once. Sequenced material: peripheral blood. The receptors derive from a woman aged 55-69 years with COVID-19, enrolled during active disease. Each CDR3 is given with its conserved first and last residue. D genes are given only for firm matches. The listing skips clone size in some rows; elsewhere it reads once, few, many or a size class.

CDR3 length	clone size	V gene	J gene	D gene	CDR3 protein	CDR3 DNA
15	NA	TRBV5-1	TRBJ1-4	NA	CASSLEGVTNEKLFF	TGCGCCAGCAGCTTGGAGGGAGTAACTAATGAAAAACTGTTTTTT
11	NA	TRBV28	TRBJ2-7	NA	CASRTGDEQYF	TGTGCCAGCAGAACCGGGGACGAGCAGTACTTC
15	few	TRBV6-1	TRBJ1-1	NA	CASSDMVALNTEAFF	TGTGCCAGCAGTGATATGGTGGCCCTGAACACTGAAGCTTTCTTT
14	once	TRBV7-6	TRBJ2-1	NA	CASSLRTTYNEQFF	TGTGCCAGCAGCTTGAGGACAACTTACAATGAGCAGTTCTTC
15	NA	TRBV5-4	TRBJ1-4	NA	CASSTDLGDNEKLFF	TGTGCCAGCAGCACTGACCTAGGAGACAATGAAAAACTGTTTTTT
16	NA	TRBV5-1	TRBJ1-4	TRBD1	CASTPGQGIKNEKLFF	TGCGCCAGCACCCCGGGACAGGGGATAAAGAATGAAAAACTGTTTTTT
15	NA	TRBV18	TRBJ1-6	NA	CASSPDWTANSPLHF	TGTGCCAGCTCACCTGATTGGACAGCCAATTCACCCCTCCACTTT
16	NA	TRBV28	TRBJ2-7	TRBD1	CASSLPRDSASYEQYF	TGTGCCAGCAGTTTGCCCCGGGACAGTGCCTCCTACGAGCAGTACTTC
15	NA	TRBV6-6	TRBJ1-2	NA	CASSYQGTTNYGYTF	TGTGCCAGCAGTTACCAGGGCACGACTAACTATGGCTACACCTTC
15	once	TRBV19	TRBJ2-1	TRBD2	CASSNLAGGRNEQFF	TGTGCCAGTAGTAACCTAGCGGGGGGGCGGAATGAGCAGTTCTTC
17	NA	TRBV11-2	TRBJ2-5	TRBD1	CASSLVPRGQGRETQYF	TGTGCCAGCAGCTTAGTCCCTCGGGGACAGGGTAGAGAGACCCAGTACTTC
16	NA	TRBV10-3	TRBJ1-2	TRBD1	CAISRTGGVINYGYTF	TGTGCCATCAGTCGGACAGGGGGCGTTATAAACTATGGCTACACCTTC
14	NA	TRBV11-2	TRBJ2-1	NA	CASSLDQTSNEQFF	TGTGCCAGCAGCTTAGATCAGACTAGCAATGAGCAGTTCTTC
15	NA	TRBV5-4	TRBJ2-7	NA	CASSLVGAPAYEQYF	TGTGCCAGCAGCTTGGTGGGAGCGCCCGCCTACGAGCAGTACTTC
17	NA	TRBV7-9	TRBJ1-5	TRBD1	CASSPWTGSYSNQPQHF	TGTGCCAGCAGCCCTTGGACAGGATCTTATAGCAATCAGCCCCAGCATTTT
13	NA	TRBV28	TRBJ1-5	NA	CASSGGLGQPQHF	TGTGCCAGCAGTGGAGGGCTCGGTCAGCCCCAGCATTTT
14	NA	TRBV10-2	TRBJ1-2	NA	CASATGTLNYGYTF	TGCGCCAGCGCGACCGGGACACTTAACTATGGCTACACCTTC
13	NA	TRBV6-1	TRBJ2-2	NA	CASSEYKTGELFF	TGTGCCAGCAGTGAATATAAAACCGGGGAGCTGTTTTTT
15	NA	TRBV15	TRBJ2-5	NA	CATSRDNPHEGTQYF	TGTGCCACCAGCAGAGATAATCCCCATGAGGGGACCCAGTACTTC
15	NA	TRBV6-5	TRBJ1-4	NA	CASSYSGGLFEKLFF	TGTGCCAGCAGTTACTCGGGGGGGCTCTTCGAAAAACTGTTTTTT
12	NA	TRBV15	TRBJ1-2	NA	CATSPGGSGYTF	TGTGCCACCAGCCCTGGGGGGAGCGGCTACACCTTC
16	NA	TRBV3-1/TRBV3-2	TRBJ2-4	NA	CASSQERRKGADIQYF	TGTGCCAGCAGCCAAGAGAGGAGGAAGGGCGCAGACATTCAGTACTTC
15	NA	TRBV7-6	TRBJ1-2	NA	CASSLERGPASGYTF	TGTGCCAGCAGCTTAGAGCGGGGCCCAGCGAGTGGCTACACCTTC
13	NA	TRBV10-3	TRBJ1-1	NA	CAISLQGNTEAFF	TGTGCCATCAGCCTACAGGGGAACACTGAAGCTTTCTTT
15	NA	TRBV7-6	TRBJ1-2	NA	CASSLADPRARGYTF	TGTGCCAGCAGCTTAGCGGACCCCAGGGCGAGAGGCTACACCTTC
14	NA	TRBV10-2	TRBJ2-2	TRBD1	CASSGGQVTGELFF	TGCGCCAGCAGTGGGGGACAGGTCACCGGGGAGCTGTTTTTT
13	NA	TRBV19	TRBJ1-2	NA	CASIGEVGYGYTF	TGTGCCAGTATCGGGGAGGTGGGCTATGGCTACACCTTC
18	NA	TRBV24-1	TRBJ2-1	NA	CAGLPLATRQGWSNEQFF	TGTGCCGGACTCCCCCTCGCCACCAGGCAGGGGTGGAGCAATGAGCAGTTCTTC
14	NA	TRBV4-1	TRBJ1-1	NA	CASSQAGVGTEAFF	TGCGCCAGCAGCCAAGCAGGGGTGGGCACTGAAGCTTTCTTT
12	once	TRBV3-1/TRBV3-2	TRBJ2-7	NA	CASSQYSYEQYF	TGTGCCAGCAGCCAATACTCCTACGAGCAGTACTTC
18	NA	TRBV4-2	TRBJ2-3	TRBD2	CASSWASGGQQNTDTQYF	TGTGCCAGCAGCTGGGCTAGCGGGGGCCAACAAAACACAGATACGCAGTATTTT
16	NA	TRBV9	TRBJ2-1	TRBD2	CASSAGLAGGYNEQFF	TGTGCCAGCAGCGCTGGACTAGCGGGGGGGTACAATGAGCAGTTCTTC
13	once	TRBV6-5	TRBJ1-3	NA	CASRDRTGNTIYF	TGTGCCAGCCGCGACAGAACTGGAAACACCATATATTTT
12	NA	TRBV20-1	TRBJ1-1	NA	CSASRGNTEAFF	TGCAGTGCTAGTCGGGGGAACACTGAAGCTTTCTTT
14	NA	TRBV6-5	TRBJ1-2	TRBD1	CASSMDRRDYGYTF	TGTGCCAGCAGTATGGACAGGAGAGACTATGGCTACACCTTC
14	NA	TRBV15	TRBJ2-5	NA	CATSRGQSWGTQYF	TGTGCCACCAGCAGAGGACAGTCATGGGGGACCCAGTACTTC
14	NA	TRBV3-1/TRBV3-2	TRBJ2-7	NA	CASSHGLSSYEQYF	TGTGCCAGCAGTCATGGACTTAGCTCCTACGAGCAGTACTTC
13	few	TRBV6-5	TRBJ2-2	NA	CATRLVDTGELFF	TGTGCCACCCGACTTGTGGACACCGGGGAGCTGTTTTTT
12	NA	TRBV18	TRBJ2-7	NA	CASSPLMNEQYF	TGTGCCAGCTCACCCCTAATGAACGAGCAGTACTTC